The sequence of this TCR beta chain was determined in a study of T cells in Graves' hyperthyroidism and ophthalmopathy (dated by TCRdb to 2018 to 2020). Regarding the complete study: A discovery cohort of about a hundred patients, roughly 40 with Graves' ophthalmopathy and approximately 57 with stable Graves' hyperthyroidism, was used to find distinguishing TCR V-J signatures. Whether ophthalmopathy could be predicted prospectively was tested in an independent validation cohort made up of 18 to 20 hyperthyroidism patients plus 17 patients who later progressed to ophthalmopathy. For training and testing, the roughly 97 patients in the discovery cohort were randomly divided in a 7:3 ratio. In addition, the study compared T-cell repertoires in thyroid tissue and in blood from about 6 Graves' hyperthyroidism patients. After blood sampling, hyperthyroidism patients were treated with methimazole at a starting dose of 30 mg daily, and ophthalmopathy patients were treated with high-dose intravenous methylprednisolone. The paper reports TCR Vbeta CDR3 sequencing of over 120 peripheral blood samples: 40 or so ophthalmopathy, about 75 hyperthyroidism and 17 progressor patients.

A patient counted as having stable Graves' hyperthyroidism if no progression to ophthalmopathy occurred over 18 months of follow-up. Hyperthyroidism patients were newly diagnosed, had a disease duration of under 2 months, and were aged 18 to 65 years. The study excluded patients with uncontrolled infections, other autoimmune diseases, pregnancy or lactation. Diagnoses were established on the basis of clinical symptoms, serum thyroxine and TRAb, thyroid ultrasound, and orbital computed tomography. Trizol reagent was used to extract total RNA, and RNA quality was then checked on an Agilent 2100 Bioanalyzer. The TCR beta CDR3 regions were amplified from the RNA transcripts. The first round of RT-PCR for the TCR CDR3 was performed with the HTBI primer set and the Qiagen OneStep RT-PCR kit. Libraries were constructed in a second round of multiplex PCR, after which size selection and purification were performed. The libraries were sequenced on an Illumina HiSeq2000 using paired-end 100 bp reads. The study's processing was this. Raw data were processed with SOAPnuke, discarding reads with adapters, uncalled bases, mean Phred below 15, or no exact constant-primer or identifier match. High-quality paired reads were merged using COPE v1.2.5, and each unique nucleotide sequence was defined as a clonotype. Clonotypes were aligned to IMGT TRBV, TRBD and TRBJ reference segments using MiTCR v1.1. The analysis included only V-J combinations with a frequency above 0.0001, which together covered 99.2% of the repertoires. A TCS score was defined as the ratio of F50 (clonal expansion) to E x V (chaos), with BLOSUM62-based TCRdist applied between CDR3 peptides within each V-J. Welch's t-statistics and random forest reduced some 510 V-J features to about 12, which were used in a naive Bayes classifier (R e1071). The public reads were reprocessed in TCRdb via fastp at Q25 and MiXCR, keeping in-frame beta chains. Here each entry gathers all rows of one CDR3 protein and keeps the most common genes and DNA. TCRdb's processing, not the authors', yielded these V and J calls. The sample table shows hundreds of thousands of distinct CDR3 sequences, and roughly 46% are seen once. The ten largest account for 8.2% of the sample.

General conclusions and limits of the study: Sample size was not statistically predetermined, and investigators were not blinded to group allocation. In validation, progression to ophthalmopathy was predicted by the model with 70.59% sensitivity and roughly 76% specificity, a median of approximately 6.5 months before onset. Most expanded thyroid clonotypes (frequency above 0.001) were also detected in blood, suggesting blood repertoires may reflect thyroid immune responses. A model built on a 13 V-J signature distinguished ophthalmopathy from stable hyperthyroidism, reaching roughly 88% sensitivity and about 81% specificity in cross-validation and 80%/75% in testing.

The V and J ends are trimmed by 5 bases and 4 bases, leaving 11 bases between them. CDR1 SEHNR and CDR2 FQNEAQ were looked up in the germline V gene (reference sequence). There are 13 amino acids in the CDR3, from cysteine to phenylalanine inclusive. Just the 39-base CDR3 DNA is kept, in frame starting at base 1. In this sample, this clonotype turned up once. Its antigen remains unidentified. One base away there is no much larger clone; base qualities are not given. A single read offers scant evidence. This chain is built from TRBV7-9 and TRBJ2-5, with the D call perhaps TRBD1 or TRBD2, as 5 bases match in each case. Sequencing was carried out using peripheral blood or thyroid tissue (not recorded which). The receptor was isolated from a woman between 18 and 29 years old with Graves' hyperthyroidism. Donor details come from another sample of the same person, matched by shared clones. The nucleotide sequence is given as TGTGCCAGCAGCCAACCAGGGACAGAGACCCAGTACTTC. Protein translation: CASSQPGTETQYF.